This T cell receptor beta chain emerged from a study of T cells after yellow fever vaccination. TCRdb re-derived calls from the 5' RACE reads in MiXCR, one entry per CDR3 protein. The sample yields approximately 180,000 distinct CDR3 sequences, 5.5% to 7.5% seen once. This CDR3 contains 16 residues. V was cut by 0 bases and J by 6 bases, with 15 bases left in between. Germline V gene sequence: CDR1 SGHRS, CDR2 YFSETQ. Sequences were derived from CD4+ T cells sorted from PBMCs, sampled on the day of the first yellow fever vaccination. J is TRBJ2-2 and V is TRBV5-1; a weak D match, TRBD1 (6 bases). This sequence originates from a man aged 18 to 29 who received the YFV17D yellow fever vaccine. The CDR3 reads CASSLDRVVVAGELFF. In DNA form, the CDR3 reads TGCGCCAGCAGCTTGGACAGGGTAGTCGTGGCCGGGGAGCTGTTTTTT.